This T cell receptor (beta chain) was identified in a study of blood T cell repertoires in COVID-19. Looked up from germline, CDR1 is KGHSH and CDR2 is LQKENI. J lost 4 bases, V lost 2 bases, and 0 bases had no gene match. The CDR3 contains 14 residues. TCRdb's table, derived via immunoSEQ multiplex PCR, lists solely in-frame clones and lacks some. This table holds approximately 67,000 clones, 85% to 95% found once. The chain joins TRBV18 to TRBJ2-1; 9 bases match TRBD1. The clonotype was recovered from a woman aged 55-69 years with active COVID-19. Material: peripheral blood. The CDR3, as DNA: TGTGCCAGCTCACCAGGACAGGGGTACAATGAGCAGTTCTTC. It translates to CASSPGQGYNEQFF.